This T cell receptor (beta chain) originates from a study of beta chain features in type 1 diabetes. Study as a whole: Across all samples, about 100 million sorted cells were examined.

Worth noting for this clone: Its antigen is as yet unknown.

Averaging about 116 mL, one heparinised blood draw came from each individual donor. Via CD45RO/CCR7/CD25/CD127/CD95/CD27, cells of the CD4+ naive, central memory, regulatory and stem cell-like memory subsets were sorted. The germline V gene encodes CDR1 SGHRS and CDR2 YFSETQ. Trimming shortened V by 2 bases and J by 6 bases, and 10 bases separated the two germline ends. This CDR3 spans 13 amino acids. Expressed TCRB transcripts were sequenced because the isolated RNA had all been reverse transcribed beforehand. This table comes from immunoSEQ multiplex PCR, and its TCRdb copy is limited to in-frame clones, with some not included. The data show 150,000 to 200,000 clones, 7% to 9.5% seen once. Whole-study findings and limits: Diminished insertions and augmented deletions at VDJ junctions characterized type 1 diabetes patients. Within each of all four CD4+ subsets, Type 1 diabetes patients had TCRB CDR3s that were moderately but significantly shorter.

The sequence came from a woman aged 25-40 years with type 1 diabetes. This chain uses TRBV5-1 with TRBJ2-3, with D maybe TRBD2 (6 bases). The sample taken for sequencing was central memory CD4+ T cells from blood. The CDR3 here is CASSFWGRDTQYF. CDR3 DNA sequence: TGCGCCAGCAGCTTTTGGGGGAGGGATACGCAGTATTTT.